This T cell receptor (beta chain) was obtained from a study of blood T cell repertoires in COVID-19. As for the study in general: Whether acute or convalescent, the COVID-19 samples came from the United States, Italy and Spain.

This clone was detected only a few times. Original data processing: Estimated nucleated cell counts came from reference gene primer amplification. The assay was immunoSEQ multiplex PCR, and TCRdb's table has in-frame clones only and misses some. D and trimming come from the DNA, and the V and J calls and clone size come from that table. Counted here are around 71,000 clones, about 76% occurring once; the ten biggest clones make up around 30%. The CDR3 sequence is 15 residues long. CDR1 is MNHEY, CDR2 SMNVEV, per germline (reference sequence). Trimming removed 4 bases from V and 7 bases from J; junction bases left unmatched: 12.

The chain employs TRBV27 and TRBJ2-7; 8 bases are shared with TRBD1. The receptor was derived from an elderly woman with active or convalescent COVID-19. Sequenced material: peripheral blood. CDR3 sequence: CASSSLGRGPEEQYF. The CDR3 DNA sequence: TGTGCCAGCAGTTCCCTCGGCAGGGGGCCAGAAGAGCAGTACTTC.